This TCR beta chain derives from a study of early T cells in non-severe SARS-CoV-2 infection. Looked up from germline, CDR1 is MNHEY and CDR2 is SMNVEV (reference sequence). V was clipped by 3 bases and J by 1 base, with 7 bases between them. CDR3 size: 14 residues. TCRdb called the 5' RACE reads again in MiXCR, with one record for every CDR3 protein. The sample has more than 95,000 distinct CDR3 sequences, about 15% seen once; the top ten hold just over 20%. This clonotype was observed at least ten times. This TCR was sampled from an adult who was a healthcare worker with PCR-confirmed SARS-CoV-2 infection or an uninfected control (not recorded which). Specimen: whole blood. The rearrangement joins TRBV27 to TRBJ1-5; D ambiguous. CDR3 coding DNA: TGTGCCAGCAGTTTGTTGGGGAGCAATCAGCCCCAGCATTTT. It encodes CASSLLGSNQPQHF.